Listed below are T cell receptor beta chains from one sample, sequenced in a study of cytomegalovirus exposure and HLA in healthy donors. Clones were read by immunoSEQ multiplex PCR, and TCRdb kept only the in-frame ones, dropping some. The table has 150,000 to 200,000 clones, about 89% seen once. The sequenced sample consisted of PBMCs. Receptor source: a man aged 18 to 29 in good health and CMV-seropositive. The conserved cysteine and the conserved F or W are not part of the CDR3 here. The D gene is left open where the match is weak. Expanded clones are given a class, and other clones once, few, many or no size at all.

length	size	V	J	D	CDR3
13	.	TRBV28	TRBJ1-2	.	ASSPPGTRSYGYT
13	.	TRBV11-3	TRBJ2-1	TRBD1	ASSTGQGSYNEQF
14	.	TRBV15	TRBJ2-7	TRBD1	ATSPAPGQLSYEQY
11	.	TRBV7-3	TRBJ1-2	TRBD1	ASSLSRDRGYT
11	.	TRBV6-5	TRBJ1-1	.	ATADIFSTEAF
11	.	TRBV5-1	TRBJ2-1	.	ASSKTELNEQF
13	.	TRBV6-6	TRBJ1-2	.	ASSYYGGGGYGYT
12	.	TRBV4-3	TRBJ2-7	TRBD1	ASSRTGGSYEQY
14	once	TRBV5-1	TRBJ1-1	TRBD1	ASSPGQGISVTEAF
14	.	TRBV7-2	TRBJ2-7	.	ASSAHSTGSAYEQY
11	.	TRBV10-3	TRBJ1-1	TRBD1	AISERTGEEAF
12	.	TRBV7-8	TRBJ2-3	.	ASSATGPTDTQY
11	once	TRBV18	TRBJ1-5	.	ASSPDSRRAQH
14	.	TRBV27	TRBJ2-7	TRBD2	ASSPHWTSGYYEQY
13	.	TRBV6-1	TRBJ2-7	TRBD2	ASSPQRESRSVPY
9	.	TRBV20-1	TRBJ2-7	.	SALQNYEQY
12	.	TRBV28	TRBJ1-6	TRBD1	ASYRDRGHSPLH
15	.	TRBV4-2	TRBJ2-7	TRBD2	ASSQLAGGTAWYEQY
13	once	TRBV6-5	TRBJ2-7	TRBD1	ASSLGQGFAYEQY
13	.	TRBV27	TRBJ1-2	.	ASTSSLGGYYGYT
11	.	TRBV5-1	TRBJ1-1	.	ASSLGGRTEAF
12	.	TRBV10-3	TRBJ1-1	.	AIRNRDKSAEAF
12	.	TRBV6-1	TRBJ2-5	.	ASSDYGLQETQY
15	.	TRBV5-8	TRBJ1-3	TRBD1	ASSRYTGGARINTIY
12	.	TRBV7-9	TRBJ2-7	TRBD1	ASSPRDRANEQY
12	once	TRBV10-3	TRBJ1-1	.	AIRDKGELAEAF
10	.	TRBV6-6	TRBJ2-7	TRBD1	ASSYRGYEQY
10	few	TRBV25-1	TRBJ2-7	.	ASSEVWAEQY
10	.	TRBV2	TRBJ1-1	TRBD1	ARLDRETEAF
7	.	TRBV20-1	TRBJ1-1	.	SASSEAF
13	.	TRBV9	TRBJ1-2	TRBD1	ASSVGGGFNYGYT
14	.	TRBV9	TRBJ2-1	.	ASTPNPGSLHNEQF
13	few	TRBV18	TRBJ2-5	TRBD1	ASSPNPGGDETQY
13	.	TRBV25-1	TRBJ2-1	TRBD2	ASSDASGGANEQF
11	.	TRBV18	TRBJ1-1	.	ASSPSQNTEAF
15	.	TRBV7-8	TRBJ2-3	TRBD2	ASSLPSGGASGAPQY
13	.	TRBV29-1	TRBJ2-3	TRBD2	SPMLGLAGGDTQY
13	.	TRBV27	TRBJ2-3	.	ASRDSGRGTDTQY
14	once	TRBV23-1	TRBJ2-4	TRBD1	ASSPRDRAAKNIQY
13	once	TRBV18	TRBJ2-1	TRBD2	ASSLSGSSYNEQF
12	.	TRBV28	TRBJ2-1	.	ASSLPTYYNEQF
13	.	TRBV7-2	TRBJ1-5	TRBD1	ASSSGQGAYQPQH
13	.	TRBV27	TRBJ2-1	.	ASSLLSSADNEQF
16	.	TRBV2	TRBJ2-1	.	ASSAPGQGASGYNEQF
13	.	TRBV27	TRBJ2-5	TRBD1	ASSLGGTAQETQY
11	.	TRBV5-6	TRBJ2-7	TRBD1	ASSGGTGYEQY
10	.	TRBV18	TRBJ2-7	.	ASSPASGEQY
13	.	TRBV7-2	TRBJ2-3	TRBD2	ASSLSGTTGDTQY
14	.	TRBV27	TRBJ2-3	.	ASLPWGGQGSDTQY
13	.	TRBV10-3	TRBJ1-5	TRBD1	AISPGQLVSWPQH
13	.	TRBV4-3	TRBJ2-3	TRBD2	ASSALAGGSDTQY
10	.	TRBV13	TRBJ2-1	.	ASSHAGNEQF
14	.	TRBV11-2	TRBJ2-7	TRBD1	ASSLLEGQVLYEQY
13	once	TRBV19	TRBJ2-7	.	ASSIRRDSVYEQY
16	.	TRBV9	TRBJ2-7	TRBD2	ASSPRGVLAGVPYEQY
13	.	TRBV5-1	TRBJ1-2	.	ASSSPDGASYGYT
15	.	TRBV18	TRBJ2-1	TRBD2	ASSPPSAGGNYNEQF
14	.	TRBV18	TRBJ2-7	.	ASSPPGREGSYEQY